Here is one TCR beta chain with its context. Its cognate antigen is unknown. Profiled with immunoSEQ multiplex PCR; TCRdb holds only in-frame clones, not every one. This sample has about 130,000 clones, with approximately 89% found just once. The sample comes from a study of T cell responses to AZD1222 COVID-19 vaccine. Overall study findings and caveats: After the peak T cell response, and only then, were repertoires sampled.

Germline assignment: CDR1 SGHNT and CDR2 YENEEA. Trimming removed 2 bases from V and 0 bases from J, with 8 bases in between. The CDR3 is made up of 16 amino acids. This chain uses TRBV11-3 with TRBJ2-6, with D perhaps TRBD2 (5 bases). The sequence derives from an adult in good health. Sequencing was performed on peripheral blood, taken on day 0 of AZD1222 vaccination. CDR3 nucleotides: TGTGCCAGCAGCTTATCCGGGGACTCTGGGGCCAACGTCCTGACTTTC. Translated: CASSLSGDSGANVLTF.